These T cell receptor beta chains were read from a single sample in a study of response to subunit inactivated influenza vaccine. TCRdb re-derived calls from the RT-PCR reads in MiXCR, one entry per CDR3 protein. Of about 540,000 distinct CDR3 sequences listed, roughly 25% are singletons. These data were likewise used in another study, on T cells expressing NK-cell markers.

This sample comprised CD4+ T cells sorted from PBMCs, obtained 11 to 12 days after vaccination. These receptors were collected from a man aged 50 to 59 who received an inactivated influenza vaccine. The CDR3 runs from the conserved cysteine through the conserved F or W. A D gene is named only where the DNA matches it firmly. Clone size, where shown, is once, few, many, or a class for clones that have expanded.

cdr3_nt: TGCGCCAGCACCCCCCTTGGCTCGAACACCGGGGAGCTGTTTTTT
cdr3_aa: CASTPLGSNTGELFF
cdr3_length: 15
d_call: .
v_call: TRBV5-1
clone_size: many
j_call: TRBJ2-2

cdr3_nt: TGTGCCAGCTCACCACGGGGACAGGGAACACAGACCCAGTACTTC
cdr3_aa: CASSPRGQGTQTQYF
cdr3_length: 15
d_call: TRBD1
v_call: TRBV18
clone_size: .
j_call: TRBJ2-5

cdr3_nt: TGTGCCAGCAGCTTAATAACAGAGAACTATGGCTACACCTTC
cdr3_aa: CASSLITENYGYTF
cdr3_length: 14
d_call: .
v_call: TRBV7-2
clone_size: few
j_call: TRBJ1-2

cdr3_nt: TGTGCCAGCAGTCCCGGGGGCTACTACGAGCAGTACTTC
cdr3_aa: CASSPGGYYEQYF
cdr3_length: 13
d_call: .
v_call: TRBV6-1
clone_size: .
j_call: TRBJ2-7

cdr3_nt: TGCAGTGCTAGAGATTTTGGGGTGTCGGGGACAGGGGGTTCACCCCTCCACTTT
cdr3_aa: CSARDFGVSGTGGSPLHF
cdr3_length: 18
d_call: TRBD1
v_call: TRBV20-1
clone_size: few
j_call: TRBJ1-6

cdr3_nt: TGCAGTGCTAGAACAGGGGCCGGGGAGCTGTTTTTT
cdr3_aa: CSARTGAGELFF
cdr3_length: 12
d_call: TRBD1
v_call: TRBV20-1
clone_size: .
j_call: TRBJ2-2

cdr3_nt: TGTGCCAGCAGGCTACCTGGGGGTGACATTCAGTACTTC
cdr3_aa: CASRLPGGDIQYF
cdr3_length: 13
d_call: .
v_call: TRBV6-2/TRBV6-3
clone_size: few
j_call: TRBJ2-4

cdr3_nt: TGTGCCAGCAGCTTGGAGGGACACACTAGCACGGATACGCAGTATTTT
cdr3_aa: CASSLEGHTSTDTQYF
cdr3_length: 16
d_call: .
v_call: TRBV5-4
clone_size: .
j_call: TRBJ2-3

cdr3_nt: TGTGCCAGCAGTTTAGCGGGGGGCGAACAGCAGTATTTT
cdr3_aa: CASSLAGGEQQYF
cdr3_length: 13
d_call: .
v_call: TRBV12-3/TRBV12-4
clone_size: .
j_call: TRBJ2-3

cdr3_nt: TGTGCCAGCAGCTTGGGGGACAGCATTTGGAATGAGCAGTTCTTC
cdr3_aa: CASSLGDSIWNEQFF
cdr3_length: 15
d_call: TRBD1
v_call: TRBV5-5
clone_size: once
j_call: TRBJ2-1

cdr3_nt: TGTGCCAGCAGACGCCCCGGGACAGGATTTCTAGGGAATGAAAAACTGTTTTTT
cdr3_aa: CASRRPGTGFLGNEKLFF
cdr3_length: 18
d_call: TRBD1
v_call: TRBV11-3
clone_size: many
j_call: TRBJ1-4

cdr3_nt: TGCAGTGCTAGATACAGCAGCAATCAGCCCCAGCATTTT
cdr3_aa: CSARYSSNQPQHF
cdr3_length: 13
d_call: .
v_call: TRBV20-1
clone_size: few
j_call: TRBJ1-5

cdr3_nt: TGCAGTGCTGATATCCGGGCGGGGGGCTATGGCTACACCTTC
cdr3_aa: CSADIRAGGYGYTF
cdr3_length: 14
d_call: .
v_call: TRBV20-1
clone_size: few
j_call: TRBJ1-2

cdr3_nt: TGTGCCAGCACTTACCGCCCCTCCCCGGGGTACGAGCAGTACTTC
cdr3_aa: CASTYRPSPGYEQYF
cdr3_length: 15
d_call: .
v_call: TRBV27
clone_size: many
j_call: TRBJ2-7

cdr3_nt: TGCAGTGCCAGACCCAGGGGGACCTACGAGCAGTACTTC
cdr3_aa: CSARPRGTYEQYF
cdr3_length: 13
d_call: TRBD1
v_call: TRBV20-1
clone_size: .
j_call: TRBJ2-7

cdr3_nt: TGTGCCAGCAGCCCACCCGGGTTGGTTAGCACAGATACGCAGTATTTT
cdr3_aa: CASSPPGLVSTDTQYF
cdr3_length: 16
d_call: .
v_call: TRBV11-2
clone_size: .
j_call: TRBJ2-3

cdr3_nt: TGTGCCAGCAGCGTCGGGGCATCGGGAAACACCATATATTTT
cdr3_aa: CASSVGASGNTIYF
cdr3_length: 14
d_call: .
v_call: TRBV7-9
clone_size: .
j_call: TRBJ1-3

cdr3_nt: TGTGCCAGCAGTCTACTTACGTCGAAACAAGAGACCCAGTACTTC
cdr3_aa: CASSLLTSKQETQYF
cdr3_length: 15
d_call: .
v_call: TRBV6-5
clone_size: few
j_call: TRBJ2-5

cdr3_nt: TGCGCCAGCCGGCTGGAAGGGGAGCTGTTTTTT
cdr3_aa: CASRLEGELFF
cdr3_length: 11
d_call: .
v_call: TRBV5-1
clone_size: few
j_call: TRBJ2-2

cdr3_nt: TGTGCCAGCAGCTTACCGGAGGACCCGAGCTCCTACAATGAGCAGTTCTTC
cdr3_aa: CASSLPEDPSSYNEQFF
cdr3_length: 17
d_call: .
v_call: TRBV7-2
clone_size: few
j_call: TRBJ2-1

cdr3_nt: TGCGCCAGCAGCCACGGGACAGGAGACTACGAGCAGTACTTC
cdr3_aa: CASSHGTGDYEQYF
cdr3_length: 14
d_call: TRBD1
v_call: TRBV5-1
clone_size: .
j_call: TRBJ2-7

cdr3_nt: TGTGCCACCAGCAGAGATCGACCGGGGGAGCTGTTTTTT
cdr3_aa: CATSRDRPGELFF
cdr3_length: 13
d_call: .
v_call: TRBV15
clone_size: .
j_call: TRBJ2-2

cdr3_nt: TGTGCCAGCACTCAGGGGAATCACGGGGAGCTGTTTTTT
cdr3_aa: CASTQGNHGELFF
cdr3_length: 13
d_call: .
v_call: TRBV28
clone_size: .
j_call: TRBJ2-2

cdr3_nt: TGTGCCAGCAGTTACGGCGGCCGCTTCAGCTCCTACAATGAGCAGTTCTTC
cdr3_aa: CASSYGGRFSSYNEQFF
cdr3_length: 17
d_call: .
v_call: TRBV6-2/TRBV6-3
clone_size: .
j_call: TRBJ2-1

cdr3_nt: TGTGCCAGCAGCCCTCGTCCCTCTCAAGACGCCAAAAACATTCAGTACTTC
cdr3_aa: CASSPRPSQDAKNIQYF
cdr3_length: 17
d_call: .
v_call: TRBV7-2
clone_size: .
j_call: TRBJ2-4

cdr3_nt: TGCGCCAGCAGCCAAGATAAAGGACTAGGTGCCGGGGAGCTGTTTTTT
cdr3_aa: CASSQDKGLGAGELFF
cdr3_length: 16
d_call: TRBD2
v_call: TRBV4-1
clone_size: .
j_call: TRBJ2-2

cdr3_nt: TGTGCCAGCAGCCCCGGACAGGCGTCCTACAATGAGCAGTTCTTC
cdr3_aa: CASSPGQASYNEQFF
cdr3_length: 15
d_call: TRBD1
v_call: TRBV7-8
clone_size: few
j_call: TRBJ2-1

cdr3_nt: TGTGCCAGCAGCTTGGCCCCGGGTCAGCCCCAGCATTTT
cdr3_aa: CASSLAPGQPQHF
cdr3_length: 13
d_call: .
v_call: TRBV5-5
clone_size: .
j_call: TRBJ1-5

cdr3_nt: TGCAGTGCATCCGGGACAGGGGGGACAGATACGCAGTATTTT
cdr3_aa: CSASGTGGTDTQYF
cdr3_length: 14
d_call: TRBD1
v_call: TRBV20-1
clone_size: .
j_call: TRBJ2-3

cdr3_nt: TGTGCCAGCAGCCGGGGACAGGGGGCTTACGAGCAGTACTTC
cdr3_aa: CASSRGQGAYEQYF
cdr3_length: 14
d_call: TRBD1
v_call: TRBV6-2/TRBV6-3
clone_size: many
j_call: TRBJ2-7

cdr3_nt: TGTGCCAGCAGCTTAAAGGGGGACCTCTCCTACGAGCAGTACTTC
cdr3_aa: CASSLKGDLSYEQYF
cdr3_length: 15
d_call: .
v_call: TRBV7-2
clone_size: .
j_call: TRBJ2-7

cdr3_nt: TGTGCATTCCGGGACAGCACTAACTATGGCTACACCTTC
cdr3_aa: CAFRDSTNYGYTF
cdr3_length: 13
d_call: TRBD1
v_call: TRBV10-3
clone_size: .
j_call: TRBJ1-2

cdr3_nt: TGTGCCAGCAGTTTCTCAGCCTCTGGAAACACCATATATTTT
cdr3_aa: CASSFSASGNTIYF
cdr3_length: 14
d_call: .
v_call: TRBV12-3/TRBV12-4
clone_size: .
j_call: TRBJ1-3

cdr3_nt: TGCGCCAGCAGCTCCCAGGACCGGGGGACCGAGCAGTACTTC
cdr3_aa: CASSSQDRGTEQYF
cdr3_length: 14
d_call: .
v_call: TRBV5-1
clone_size: few
j_call: TRBJ2-7

cdr3_nt: TGTGCCAGCAGTTTCGCCCCCCAAGAGACCCAGTACTTC
cdr3_aa: CASSFAPQETQYF
cdr3_length: 13
d_call: .
v_call: TRBV12-3/TRBV12-4
clone_size: few
j_call: TRBJ2-5

cdr3_nt: TGCAGTGCTAGGGGACTTCAAGGCGCTGGAAACACCATATATTTT
cdr3_aa: CSARGLQGAGNTIYF
cdr3_length: 15
d_call: .
v_call: TRBV20-1
clone_size: .
j_call: TRBJ1-3

cdr3_nt: TGTGCCAGTAGGCGGGACAGCTATGGCTACACCTTC
cdr3_aa: CASRRDSYGYTF
cdr3_length: 12
d_call: TRBD1
v_call: TRBV19
clone_size: few
j_call: TRBJ1-2

cdr3_nt: TGTGCCAGCAGTTACCAAGCCTTAGGAGTGGGTCTCGAGCAGTACTTC
cdr3_aa: CASSYQALGVGLEQYF
cdr3_length: 16
d_call: .
v_call: TRBV6-5
clone_size: .
j_call: TRBJ2-7

cdr3_nt: TGTGCCTGGAGTGTCGCGAGGACCACAGATACGCAGTATTTT
cdr3_aa: CAWSVARTTDTQYF
cdr3_length: 14
d_call: .
v_call: TRBV30
clone_size: .
j_call: TRBJ2-3

cdr3_nt: TGTGCCAGCAGCTCGGGGGGGTCCACAGCAGCCAAAAACATTCAGTACTTC
cdr3_aa: CASSSGGSTAAKNIQYF
cdr3_length: 17
d_call: TRBD2
v_call: TRBV12-3/TRBV12-4
clone_size: few
j_call: TRBJ2-4

cdr3_nt: TGTGCCAGCAGCTATCGAAGGAACACTGAAGCTTTCTTT
cdr3_aa: CASSYRRNTEAFF
cdr3_length: 13
d_call: .
v_call: TRBV6-2/TRBV6-3
clone_size: many
j_call: TRBJ1-1

cdr3_nt: TGTGCCAGCAGTTACCAAACGACGGGGGGTAGAACTGAAGCTTTCTTT
cdr3_aa: CASSYQTTGGRTEAFF
cdr3_length: 16
d_call: .
v_call: TRBV6-5
clone_size: few
j_call: TRBJ1-1

cdr3_nt: TGTGCCAGCAGAGCGGGACGGAAGAATTCACCCCTCCACTTT
cdr3_aa: CASRAGRKNSPLHF
cdr3_length: 14
d_call: .
v_call: TRBV12-3/TRBV12-4
clone_size: few
j_call: TRBJ1-6

cdr3_nt: TGTGCCAGCAGCTTATCGGGCTTTTCCTACGAGCAGTACTTC
cdr3_aa: CASSLSGFSYEQYF
cdr3_length: 14
d_call: .
v_call: TRBV7-2
clone_size: .
j_call: TRBJ2-7

cdr3_nt: TGTGCCAGCAGGGTGGACAAGGACACTGAAGCTTTCTTT
cdr3_aa: CASRVDKDTEAFF
cdr3_length: 13
d_call: .
v_call: TRBV6-6
clone_size: .
j_call: TRBJ1-1

cdr3_nt: TGTGCCAGCTCCCTTGGGGACCACCGGCCCCAGCATTTT
cdr3_aa: CASSLGDHRPQHF
cdr3_length: 13
d_call: .
v_call: TRBV18
clone_size: .
j_call: TRBJ1-5

cdr3_nt: TGCAGTGGAAGCGGGATCATCGGTGAGCAGTTCTTC
cdr3_aa: CSGSGIIGEQFF
cdr3_length: 12
d_call: TRBD2
v_call: TRBV20-1
clone_size: .
j_call: TRBJ2-1

cdr3_nt: TGTGCCACCAGCAGAATTAGCGGGAGTTATTATGAGCAGTTCTTC
cdr3_aa: CATSRISGSYYEQFF
cdr3_length: 15
d_call: TRBD2
v_call: TRBV15
clone_size: few
j_call: TRBJ2-1

cdr3_nt: TGTGCCAGCAGTGATGCAGGACTGTACAATCAGCCCCAGCATTTT
cdr3_aa: CASSDAGLYNQPQHF
cdr3_length: 15
d_call: .
v_call: TRBV6-1
clone_size: .
j_call: TRBJ1-5

cdr3_nt: TGTGCCAGCAGGAATGATGGGGGGACAGATACGCAGTATTTT
cdr3_aa: CASRNDGGTDTQYF
cdr3_length: 14
d_call: .
v_call: TRBV2
clone_size: .
j_call: TRBJ2-3

cdr3_nt: TGTGCCAGCAGCCACCCCCCTACGGGGGCCGGCGGGGAGCTGTTTTTT
cdr3_aa: CASSHPPTGAGGELFF
cdr3_length: 16
d_call: .
v_call: TRBV4-2
clone_size: .
j_call: TRBJ2-2

cdr3_nt: TGTGCCAGCAGTCGCTCAGGGGGGAATTCACCCCTCCACTTT
cdr3_aa: CASSRSGGNSPLHF
cdr3_length: 14
d_call: TRBD1
v_call: TRBV12-3/TRBV12-4
clone_size: few
j_call: TRBJ1-6

cdr3_nt: TGTGCCAGCAGTCGGACAGCCAACTATGGCTACACCTTC
cdr3_aa: CASSRTANYGYTF
cdr3_length: 13
d_call: .
v_call: TRBV14
clone_size: many
j_call: TRBJ1-2

cdr3_nt: TGTGCCAGCAGCTTGGGGACACTGGAAAACACCATATATTTT
cdr3_aa: CASSLGTLENTIYF
cdr3_length: 14
d_call: .
v_call: TRBV5-5
clone_size: many
j_call: TRBJ1-3

cdr3_nt: TGTGCCAGCAGTTCCCCGGGACTAGCGGCCTACAATGAGCAGTTCTTC
cdr3_aa: CASSSPGLAAYNEQFF
cdr3_length: 16
d_call: TRBD2
v_call: TRBV6-2/TRBV6-3
clone_size: few
j_call: TRBJ2-1

cdr3_nt: TGTGCCATCAGTGAGAGACAACAGGCCCACTATGGCTACACCTTC
cdr3_aa: CAISERQQAHYGYTF
cdr3_length: 15
d_call: .
v_call: TRBV10-3
clone_size: .
j_call: TRBJ1-2

cdr3_nt: TGCAGTGCTAGAGATCCCGGCAGGAGATTTTATAGCAATCAGCCCCAGCATTTT
cdr3_aa: CSARDPGRRFYSNQPQHF
cdr3_length: 18
d_call: .
v_call: TRBV20-1
clone_size: few
j_call: TRBJ1-5

cdr3_nt: TGTGCCAGCAGTTCGGTTGGGGGGCGAGAGACCCAGTACTTC
cdr3_aa: CASSSVGGRETQYF
cdr3_length: 14
d_call: .
v_call: TRBV6-5
clone_size: few
j_call: TRBJ2-5

cdr3_nt: TGTGCCAGCAGTCGAACCAGGGGAAGAGGGACTGAAGCTTTCTTT
cdr3_aa: CASSRTRGRGTEAFF
cdr3_length: 15
d_call: .
v_call: TRBV12-3/TRBV12-4
clone_size: .
j_call: TRBJ1-1